This T cell receptor (beta chain) was recorded in a study of shared clonotypes between healthy human individuals (dated by TCRdb to 2018 to 2021). About the study as a whole: The cohort included a few men and a couple of women between 18 and 49 years of age. Libraries were prepared and TCR repertoires were sequenced by different laboratories using diverse techniques, in order to increase sequencing depth and limit assay-specific biases. Per donor, leukapheresis produced somewhere between about 0.94 and 9.5 billion PBMCs. To estimate repertoire size and how much clonotypes are shared between individuals, the study performed deep sequencing of blood TCR repertoires from a few healthy adults. On the study overall, not on this receptor specifically: Pairwise subsampling led to the expectation that sequencing depth would affect the degree of clonotype sharing among donors. Sampling was limited to blood, and TCR repertoires in tissue likely differ from TCR repertoires in blood. The small number of donors limited the genetic and exposure-history diversity represented.

Using the deep immunoSEQ assay, multiplex PCR amplified TCR CDR3 regions from genomic DNA. For each cell subset, the extracted genomic DNA was distributed evenly across all wells of several immunoSEQ 96-well plates, and each plate served as one replicate. For unsorted PBMC, around 330 ng genomic DNA, equal to 25,000 to 35,000 T cell genomes, was loaded into each replicate PCR. Ten immunoSEQ deep assay plates were used to sequence the unsorted PBMC genomic DNA. Purified libraries were quantified with a Qubit 3.0 fluorometer, sized on a Bioanalyzer 2100, and re-quantified with the KAPA Library Quantification kit. Every immunoSEQ 96-well plate was sequenced on a separate single-read 150-cycle Illumina NextSeq 550 flow cell. For the original study's pipeline: Because the immunoSEQ output included only junctional sequences and no quality scores, the filtering could not be the same as the filtering used for full-length reads. Sequences were annotated with PyIR, a Python wrapper for IgBLAST v1.9, using IMGT germline references to assign V/J genes and CDR3. Reads with weak V/J assignments (E-value above 1e-6), missing CDR3, stop codons, out-of-frame junctions, or ambiguous translated residues were removed. A V3J clonotype was defined by an identical inferred V gene, J gene, and CDR3 amino acid sequence. To compute the percentage overlap between repertoires, the number of shared unique clonotypes was divided by the size of the smaller repertoire. Richness of each repertoire was evaluated using RTK rarefaction, the Chao1 estimator, and Recon v2.1 estimates of unobserved clonotypes. The source is immuneACCESS, and TCRdb retained only in-frame sequences with V and J called. Part of the clones is not carried over; for the studies checked, unresolved V genes explain less than half of this, and the remainder is unexplained. V and J calls plus clone size are reproduced from that table; the DNA served to infer D and trimming. The sample contains about half a million clones, around 79% of them found a single time. The ten top clones hold roughly 13% of the sample.

Healthy HIV-negative adults with no recently reported acute infections or vaccinations were included as donors. Only Caucasian adults living in Nashville, Tennessee, USA were represented among the donors. For unsorted samples, some 87 million PBMCs were counted, and genomic DNA was extracted using the QIAamp DNA Blood Mini kit. Blood was collected by leukapheresis, and PBMCs were isolated by Ficoll-Histopaque density gradient centrifugation and then cryopreserved in liquid nitrogen vapor phase. CDR1 and CDR2 are read off the germline V gene as MDHEN and SYDVKM. From the cysteine through the phenylalanine, the CDR3 covers 12 amino acids. Only the CDR3 DNA is retained, 36 bases long and in frame from the first base. Ends trimmed: V by 6 bases, J by 9 bases; bases unmatched to a gene: 7. In its sample, this clone was seen once. What antigen it recognizes has not been identified. Nothing much larger sits one base from this clone, and base qualities are not available.

Sequenced input: PBMCs. The TCR sequence derives from a woman aged 40 to 49 in good health. Some clones in this sample may be carry-over from other donors' samples. The chain is encoded by TRBV28 joined to TRBJ2-5; the central 7 bases match TRBD2. CDR3 sequence: CASRPPAGAQYF. The DNA sequence is given as TGTGCCAGCAGACCGCCGGCGGGGGCCCAGTACTTC. This CDR3, with the reference TRBV28 and TRBJ2-5 proteins standing in past its ends, gives the full variable domain DVKVTQSSRYLVKRTGEKVFLECVQDMDHENMFWYRQDPGLGLRLIYFSYDVKMKEKGDIPEGYSVSREKKERFSLILESASTNQTSMYLCASRPPAGAQYFGPGTRLLVL.